One and the same sample provided the 3 T cell receptor beta chains below, sequenced in a study of cytomegalovirus exposure and HLA in healthy donors. 13 Jbeta primers and 60 Vbeta primers were used for the PCR. Measured with immunoSEQ multiplex PCR; TCRdb has only the in-frame clones, and not every one. The sample includes around 150,000 clones, around 85% of them seen just once. Sequencing input: PBMCs. The receptors shown here come from a human donor in good health.

DNA for the CDR3: TGTGCCACCAGCAGAGATATTGGGGACTGGGGCTACACCTTC. Its translation is CATSRDIGDWGYTF. The chain employs TRBV15 and TRBJ1-2; D perhaps matches TRBD1 (5 bases). The germline V gene encodes CDR1 LNHNV and CDR2 YYDKDF (reference sequence). Trimming removed 0 bases from V and 8 bases from J, with 13 bases in between. The CDR3 length is 14 residues.

This clone occurred once. A read error may account for a junction end that differs from germline. The chain joins TRBV5-1 to TRBJ2-3; 8 bases fit TRBD1. The CDR3 extends over 13 amino acids. Germline CDR1 reads SGHRS; CDR2 reads YFSETQ. CDR3 coding DNA: TGCGCCAGCACCGGGACAGGCACAGATGCGCAGTATTTT. It codes for CASTGTGTDAQYF.

A single count supports this clone. This chain links TRBV9 with TRBJ2-7; 10 bases line up with TRBD2. This CDR3 has 15 amino acids. The germline V gene encodes CDR1 SGDLS and CDR2 YYNGEE. After removal of 3 bases from V and 3 bases from J, the junction contained 6 bases not matched to a gene. In DNA form, the CDR3 reads TGTGCCAGCAGCGCGGGGACTAGCGCTCACTACGAGCAGTACTTC. Translated, it gives CASSAGTSAHYEQYF.